Each of the 25 T cell receptor beta chains below was sequenced from the same sample in a study of chemoradiotherapy in HPV16-positive cancers. The assay was immunoSEQ multiplex PCR, and TCRdb's table has in-frame clones only and misses some. Among thousands of clones listed, under 85% were seen once. Sampling was conducted from a patient who underwent chemoradiotherapy. These receptors were obtained from a human donor with HPV-associated anogenital cancer.

The chain is built from TRBV9 and TRBJ2-2; no reliable D call. This CDR3 comprises 16 residues. V dropped 1 base and J dropped 0 bases, with 10 bases sitting between them. Germline CDR1 SGDLS, CDR2 YYNGEE. The CDR3 here is CASSVSSFANTGELFF. CDR3 nucleotide sequence: TGTGCCAGCAGCGTATCCAGTTTCGCGAACACCGGGGAGCTGTTTTTT.

This clone was picked up a small number of times. The J gene is TRBJ2-7, the V gene TRBV2; D is undetermined. This CDR3 spans 10 amino acids. Germline V CDR1 and CDR2: SNHLY, FYNNEI. V lost 7 bases and J lost 3, with 4 bases in between. CDR3 in DNA: TGTGCCAGCACGGACTACGAGCAGTACTTC. Translating it yields CASTDYEQYF.

The chain has TRBV27 and TRBJ2-5; the D gene is possibly TRBD2 (6 bases). Deletions cut 5 bases from V and 3 bases from J, with 13 bases between. The CDR3 runs to 14 residues. CDR1 and CDR2 (germline): MNHEY, SMNVEV (reference sequence). The CDR3 spells CASSQSWGEETQYF. The CDR3 nucleotides read TGTGCCAGCAGTCAAAGCTGGGGGGAAGAGACCCAGTACTTC.

The chain joins TRBV2 to TRBJ1-1; maybe TRBD1 (5 bases). The CDR3 is 13 amino acids. CDR1 and CDR2 (germline): SNHLY, FYNNEI. The ends were cut back, 4 bases at V and 2 bases at J, with 8 bases in the middle. This CDR3 is CASSGQFNTEAFF. DNA for the CDR3: TGTGCCAGCAGTGGACAGTTTAACACTGAAGCTTTCTTT. Full variable domain (missing parts from reference TRBV2 and TRBJ1-1): EPEVTQTPSHQVTQMGQEVILRCVPISNHLYFYWYRQILGQKVEFLVSFYNNEISEKSEIFDDQFSVERPDGSNFTLKIRSTKLEDSAMYFCASSGQFNTEAFFGQGTRLTVV.

CDR3 nucleotide sequence: TGTGCCAGTAGTCTCCAAAGAACTAACTATGGCTACACCTTC. Amino acid sequence: CASSLQRTNYGYTF. The rearrangement uses TRBV19 and TRBJ1-2; D unclear. In germline, CDR1 is LNHDA, CDR2 SQIVND (reference sequence). Trimming took 5 bases from V and 0 from J, leaving 10 bases between them. The length of the CDR3 is 14 residues.

J is TRBJ1-3 and V is TRBV29-1; 9 bases are a match to TRBD1. Trimming took 6 bases from V and 3 from J; bases not matched to a gene: 6. The CDR3 is 14 residues long. The V gene's germline CDR1 is SQVTM and CDR2 ANQGSEA. This chain's CDR3 is CSVLQGAVGNTIYF. CDR3 in DNA: TGCAGCGTCCTACAGGGGGCAGTTGGAAACACCATATATTTT.

The V call is TRBV6-5, the J call TRBJ2-7; D not certain. Germline assignment: CDR1 MNHEY and CDR2 SVGAGI. V was shortened by 11 bases and J by 7 bases, with 9 bases between the two germline ends. The CDR3 is 9 residues long. CDR3 coding DNA: TGTGCCTGTTGGGGTGAGCAGTACTTC. Translation gives CACWGEQYF.

The rearrangement links TRBV7-9 to TRBJ2-1; 10 bases align to TRBD2. Germline-derived CDR1 and CDR2 are SEHNR and FQNEAQ (reference sequence). The CDR3 has 14 residues. The V and J ends lost 3 bases and 9 bases, in that order; junction bases with no gene match: 5. CDR3 nucleotide sequence: TGTGCCAGCAGCTTTAGCGGGGGGAAGGTTGAGCAGTTCTTC. It translates to CASSFSGGKVEQFF.

This chain joins TRBV15 and TRBJ1-4; 8 nucleotides line up with TRBD1. There are 17 residues in the CDR3. Per the germline V gene, CDR1 is LNHNV and CDR2 is YYDKDF (reference sequence). The V and J ends lost 1 base and 1 base, in that order; junction bases with no gene match: 5. The CDR3 DNA is TGTGCCACCAGCAGAGGGCAGGGGGCAGGAACTAATGAAAAACTGTTTTTT. This encodes CATSRGQGAGTNEKLFF.

The chain is built from TRBV5-4 and TRBJ1-3; the D gene is possibly TRBD1 (5 bases). This CDR3 is 14 amino acids long. V lost 4 bases, J lost 1 base, and 9 bases lay in between. From germline, CDR1 is SGHNT and CDR2 YYREEE (reference sequence). The CDR3 DNA reads TGTGCCAGCAGCGGCAGGGATTCTGGAAACACCATATATTTT. Amino acids: CASSGRDSGNTIYF.

In this sample, this clone turned up a few times. The CDR3, as DNA: TGTGCCAGCAGCCGTGCTGCGGGGGGCAACACCGGGGAGCTGTTTTTT. It encodes CASSRAAGGNTGELFF. V and J are TRBV28 and TRBJ2-2; TRBD2 matches 8 bases. The germline gives CDR1 MDHEN, CDR2 SYDVKM. The CDR3 is made up of 16 amino acids. The V segment lost 6 bases and the J segment 2 bases; nucleotides outside the gene matches: 8.

The gene calls are TRBV28 and TRBJ1-1; 12 positions match TRBD1. There are 17 residues in the CDR3. Germline lookup yields CDR1 MDHEN and CDR2 SYDVKM. The V gene end was trimmed by 4 bases and the J gene end by 5 bases; junction bases not matched to a gene: 11. CDR3 nucleotides: TGTGCCAGCAGTTCAGGGACAGGGGGCTCATCACAGACTGAAGCTTTCTTT. Its translation: CASSSGTGGSSQTEAFF.

The genes are TRBV7-9 and TRBJ1-1; D is unclear. Germline V CDR1 and CDR2: SEHNR, FQNEAQ (reference sequence). Trimming took off 1 base at V and 5 bases at J, with 14 bases between the two ends. The CDR3 length is 15 residues. The CDR3, as DNA: TGTGCCAGCAGCTTAGATCTGGCCGGGCAGACTGAAGCTTTCTTT. Translating it yields CASSLDLAGQTEAFF.

This clone was seen only once. The chain couples TRBV7-2 to TRBJ1-2, with D uncertain. Germline V gives CDR1 SGHTA, CDR2 FQGNSA. The ends were cut back, 6 bases at V and 0 bases at J, with 8 bases in the middle. The CDR3 contains 13 residues. CDR3 protein: CASSNRANYGYTF. CDR3 DNA sequence: TGTGCCAGCAGTAACCGGGCTAACTATGGCTACACCTTC. Full variable domain (rest looked up from reference TRBV7-2 and TRBJ1-2): GAGVSQSPSNKVTEKGKDVELRCDPISGHTALYWYRQSLGQGLEFLIYFQGNSAPDKSGLPSDRFSAERTGGSVSTLTIQRTQQEDSAVYLCASSNRANYGYTFGSGTRLTVV.

The J gene is TRBJ2-7, the V gene TRBV11-2; no clear D gene. CDR3 size: 15 residues. Germline V CDR1 and CDR2: SGHAT, FQNNGV. Trimming left V 2 bases short and J 0 bases short, with 11 bases between. As DNA, the CDR3 is TGTGCCAGCAGCTTATTTCCCAGTCTCTCCTACGAGCAGTACTTC. Its protein is CASSLFPSLSYEQYF.

This chain links TRBV28 with TRBJ2-7; 8 bases map to TRBD1. Unmatched junction bases numbered 5, after V lost 2 bases and J lost 2 bases. Germline-derived CDR1 and CDR2 are MDHEN and SYDVKM. This CDR3 has 15 amino acids. The CDR3 loop reads CASSLGGQAAYEQYF. The DNA for the CDR3 is TGTGCCAGCAGTTTAGGGGGACAGGCTGCCTACGAGCAGTACTTC.

The chain links TRBV5-4 to TRBJ2-7; maybe TRBD1 (6 bases). The V gene lost 4 bases and the J gene lost 5 bases, with 19 bases spanning the gap. Germline V gives CDR1 SGHNT, CDR2 YYREEE (reference sequence). The CDR3 totals 15 residues. CDR3 sequence (DNA): TGTGCCAGCAGCACACAGGGTTCTTCTCTTAACGAGCAGTACTTC. Its translation: CASSTQGSSLNEQYF.

The chain is built from TRBV11-3 and TRBJ2-2; no definite D call. The CDR3 has 14 residues. The V end was cut by 0 bases, the J end by 6 bases, with 8 bases between. The V gene's germline CDR1 is SGHNT and CDR2 YENEEA. CDR3 sequence: CASSLESAAGELFF. CDR3 nucleotides: TGTGCCAGCAGCTTAGAGAGCGCAGCCGGGGAGCTGTTTTTT.

The chain carries TRBV6-1 and TRBJ1-2, with 8 positions matching TRBD1. Germline CDR1 MNHNS, CDR2 SASEGT. This CDR3 is 15 amino acids long. V shed 4 bases, J shed 8 bases, and the junction held 12 bases outside the gene matches. Here the CDR3 DNA reads TGTGCCAGCAGTGCCAATATGGACAGGGCCGAAGGCTACACCTTC. Its translation is CASSANMDRAEGYTF.

The chain joins TRBV6-1 to TRBJ1-6, with unresolved D. Trimming left V 4 bases short and J 6 bases short, with 13 bases between. Germline V CDR1 and CDR2: MNHNS, SASEGT. This CDR3 comprises 15 residues. CDR3 sequence: CASSAEPGSNSPLHF. The CDR3 DNA reads as TGTGCCAGCAGTGCCGAACCCGGCAGTAATTCACCCCTCCACTTT.

The CDR3 nucleotides read TGTGCCAGTAGTACAGGGGGCTTGGAGACCCAGTACTTC. Its protein product is CASSTGGLETQYF. The genes are TRBV19 and TRBJ2-5; 8 nucleotides line up with TRBD1. The trim removed 4 bases at V and 5 bases at J, leaving 3 bases unmatched. This CDR3 is 13 amino acids long. CDR1 is LNHDA and CDR2 is SQIVND in the germline V gene (reference sequence). The complete variable domain, with remaining parts taken from reference TRBV19 and TRBJ2-5, reads DGGITQSPKYLFRKEGQNVTLSCEQNLNHDAMYWYRQDPGQGLRLIYYSQIVNDFQKGDIAEGYSVSREKKESFPLTVTSAQKNPTAFYLCASSTGGLETQYFGPGTRLLVL.

The V gene is TRBV10-3, the J gene TRBJ2-7, with a weak D call TRBD1 (7 bases). The length of the CDR3 is 15 residues. V was pared by 0 bases and J by 4 bases, with 13 bases between. The germline gives CDR1 ENHRY, CDR2 SYGVKD. CDR3 residues: CAISESMAGQYEQYF. CDR3 bases: TGTGCCATCAGTGAGTCGATGGCGGGACAGTACGAGCAGTACTTC.

The table lists this clone with a few counts. The chain recombines TRBV23-1 with TRBJ1-2; no firm D call. TRBV23-1 is an ORF, and what it does is uncertain. The length of the CDR3 is 14 residues. V lost 11 bases and J lost 7, with 23 bases in between. The CDR3: CAGRRTSPSPGYTF. The CDR3 nucleotides read TGCGCCGGACGTCGGACCTCGCCTAGTCCTGGCTACACCTTC.

CDR3 loop: CASSHPDIIQGSDTQYF. The CDR3 nucleotides are TGTGCCAGCAGCCATCCCGACATCATACAGGGCTCAGATACGCAGTATTTT. The V gene is TRBV7-9, the J gene TRBJ2-3; D perhaps matches TRBD1 (6 bases). This CDR3 region has 17 residues. CDR1 and CDR2 (germline): SEHNR, FQNEAQ (reference sequence). V was trimmed by 5 bases and J by 4 bases, leaving 22 bases between them.

This clone was seen a single time. The rearrangement uses TRBV28 and TRBJ1-1, with D maybe TRBD1 (5 bases). The germline V gene encodes CDR1 MDHEN and CDR2 SYDVKM. The CDR3 has 15 amino acids. V lost 5 bases and J 3 bases, leaving 16 bases between the germline ends. CDR3 nucleotides: TGTGCCAGCAGTCCTATTATGGGGGTACACACTGAAGCTTTCTTT. Protein sequence: CASSPIMGVHTEAFF.